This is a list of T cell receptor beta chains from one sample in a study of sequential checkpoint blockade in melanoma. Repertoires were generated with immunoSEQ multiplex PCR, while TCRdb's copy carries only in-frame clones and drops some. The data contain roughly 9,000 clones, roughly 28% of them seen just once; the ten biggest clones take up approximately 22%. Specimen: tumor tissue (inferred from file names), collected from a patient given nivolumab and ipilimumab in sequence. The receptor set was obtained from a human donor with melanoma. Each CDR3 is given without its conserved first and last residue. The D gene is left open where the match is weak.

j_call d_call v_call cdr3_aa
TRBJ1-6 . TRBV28 ASRGGINSPLH
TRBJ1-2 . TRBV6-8 ASRAGGVRTRGYT
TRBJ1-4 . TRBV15 ATSRGLQGNEKLF
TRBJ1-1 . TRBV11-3 ASSSGSGNTEAF
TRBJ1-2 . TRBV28 ASSATTLYGYT
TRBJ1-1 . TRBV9 ARMRGYTEAF
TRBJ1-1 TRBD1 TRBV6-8 ASSEDLGDRDITAF
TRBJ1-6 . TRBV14 ASSQWDGSSYNSPLH
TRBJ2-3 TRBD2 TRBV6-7 ASSYSRGGLDTQY
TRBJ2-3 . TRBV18 ASSPNPGGTDTQY
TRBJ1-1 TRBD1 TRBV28 ASSPWTGKAF
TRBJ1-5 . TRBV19 ASSISWGFRVGSHQPQH
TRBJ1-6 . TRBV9 ASSEEVQARSPLH
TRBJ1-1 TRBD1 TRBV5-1 ATNTGAMNTEAF
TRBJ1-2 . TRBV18 ASSPPLGEGGYT